The rows below give T cell receptor beta chains drawn from one sample of a study of response to subunit inactivated influenza vaccine. TCRdb re-called the RT-PCR reads with MiXCR, one entry per CDR3 protein. The top ten hold around 12% of the sample, which has about 520,000 distinct CDR3 sequences, more than 7% seen once. Specimen: PBMCs from blood, collected 23 months after vaccination. The receptors were sampled from a man aged 45 to 75 who received an inactivated influenza vaccine. Both conserved end residues are trimmed from each CDR3. Each record gives: V gene, CDR3 length, CDR3 protein.

>TRBV24-1|14
ATRFRWCANTGELF
>TRBV7-4|15
ASSLVRSGQGNQPQH
>TRBV5-4|16
ASSPTGRGSKGTDTQY
>TRBV3-1|13
ASSLLRDAQETQY
>TRBV7-2|13
ASSTSGRLPYEQY
>TRBV7-8|14
ASSLAASGRDHEQF
>TRBV7-8|12
ASSLGQGKSEQY
>TRBV19|12
ASSIRDGTNTIY
>TRBV5-4|16
ASSLAPTGAVRTDTQY
>TRBV19|11
ASRQGSRETQY
>TRBV7-3|11
ASSSREGYEQY
>TRBV12-3/TRBV12-4|13
ASSRTSGVSHEQF
>TRBV7-2|14
ASSQRTSGSGETQY
>TRBV7-3|17
ASSKGGGAGVYSTDTQY
>TRBV20-1|14
SAHGLSSGITDTQY
>TRBV3-1|13
ASSQSGAGANVLT
>TRBV5-1|14
ASRGSRGGLSTEAF